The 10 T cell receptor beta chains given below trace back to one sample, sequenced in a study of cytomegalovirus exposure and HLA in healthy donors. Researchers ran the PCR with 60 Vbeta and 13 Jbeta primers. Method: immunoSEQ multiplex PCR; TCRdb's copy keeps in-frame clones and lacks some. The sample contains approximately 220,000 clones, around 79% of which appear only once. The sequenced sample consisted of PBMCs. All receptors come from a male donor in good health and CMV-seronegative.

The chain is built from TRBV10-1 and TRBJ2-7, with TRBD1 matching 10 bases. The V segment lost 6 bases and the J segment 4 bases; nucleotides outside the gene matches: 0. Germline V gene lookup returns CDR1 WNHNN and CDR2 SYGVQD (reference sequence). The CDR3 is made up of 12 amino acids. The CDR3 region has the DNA TGCGCCAGCAGGGACAGGGGGTACGAGCAGTACTTC. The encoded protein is CASRDRGYEQYF.

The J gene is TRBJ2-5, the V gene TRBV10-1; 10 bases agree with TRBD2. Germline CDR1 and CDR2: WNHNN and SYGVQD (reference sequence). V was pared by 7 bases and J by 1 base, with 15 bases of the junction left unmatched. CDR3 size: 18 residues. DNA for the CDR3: TGCGCCAGCACTCGAAGGGTAGCGGGAGGAGTGGGCCAAGAGACCCAGTACTTC. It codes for CASTRRVAGGVGQETQYF.

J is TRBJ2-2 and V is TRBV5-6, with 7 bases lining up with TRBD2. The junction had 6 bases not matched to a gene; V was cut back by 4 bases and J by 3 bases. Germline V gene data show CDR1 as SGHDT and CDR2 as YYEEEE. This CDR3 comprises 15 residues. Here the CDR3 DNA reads TGTGCCAGCAGCGACGGGAGGATAGACACCGGGGAGCTGTTTTTT. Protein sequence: CASSDGRIDTGELFF.

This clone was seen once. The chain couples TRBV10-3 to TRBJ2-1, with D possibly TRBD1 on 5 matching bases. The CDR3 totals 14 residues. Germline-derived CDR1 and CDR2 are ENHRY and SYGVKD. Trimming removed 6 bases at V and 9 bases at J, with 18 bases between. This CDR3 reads CAISVPTGSGEQFF. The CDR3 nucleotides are TGTGCCATCAGCGTTCCCACAGGAAGTGGTGAGCAGTTCTTC.

CDR3 sequence reads: CASSVGQGIDEQYF. CDR3 in DNA: TGTGCCAGCAGCGTAGGCCAGGGAATCGACGAGCAGTACTTC. J is TRBJ2-7 and V is TRBV9; a weak D match, TRBD1 (5 bases). Germline V gene lookup returns CDR1 SGDLS and CDR2 YYNGEE. Trimming took off 0 bases at V and 5 bases at J, with 12 bases between the two ends. The length of the CDR3 is 14 residues. The full variable domain, completed using reference TRBV9 and TRBJ2-7, is DSGVTQTPKHLITATGQRVTLRCSPRSGDLSVYWYQQSLDQGLQFLIQYYNGEERAKGNILERFSAQQFPDLHSELNLSSLELGDSALYFCASSVGQGIDEQYFGPGTRLTVT.

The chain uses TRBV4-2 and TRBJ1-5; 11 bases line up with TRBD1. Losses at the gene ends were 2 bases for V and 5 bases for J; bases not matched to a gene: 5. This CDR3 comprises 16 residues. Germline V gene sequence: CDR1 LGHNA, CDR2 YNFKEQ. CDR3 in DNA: TGTGCCAGCAGCCAACGGGACAGGGGGGCAGATCAGCCCCAGCATTTT. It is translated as CASSQRDRGADQPQHF.

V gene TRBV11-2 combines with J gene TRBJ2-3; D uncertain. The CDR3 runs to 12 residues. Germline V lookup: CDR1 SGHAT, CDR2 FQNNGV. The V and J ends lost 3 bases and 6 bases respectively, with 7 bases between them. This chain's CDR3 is CASSFPSDTQYF. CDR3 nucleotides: TGTGCCAGCAGCTTCCCTTCCGATACGCAGTATTTT. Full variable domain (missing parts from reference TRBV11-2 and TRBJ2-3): EAGVAQSPRYKIIEKRQSVAFWCNPISGHATLYWYQQILGQGPKLLIQFQNNGVVDDSQLPKDRFSAERLKGVDSTLKIQPAKLEDSAVYLCASSFPSDTQYFGPGTRLTVL.

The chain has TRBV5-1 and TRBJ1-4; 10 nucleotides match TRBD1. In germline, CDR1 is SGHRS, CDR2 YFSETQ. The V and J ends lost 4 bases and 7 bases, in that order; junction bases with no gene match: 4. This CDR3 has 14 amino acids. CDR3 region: CASSIGTGVEKLFF. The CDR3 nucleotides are TGCGCCAGCAGCATAGGGACAGGGGTTGAAAAACTGTTTTTT.

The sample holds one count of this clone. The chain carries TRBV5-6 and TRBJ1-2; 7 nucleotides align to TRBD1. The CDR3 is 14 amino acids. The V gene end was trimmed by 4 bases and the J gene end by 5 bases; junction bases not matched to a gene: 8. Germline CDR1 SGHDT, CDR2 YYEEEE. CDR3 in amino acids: CASSTRGSRYGYTF. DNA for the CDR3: TGTGCCAGCAGCACCAGGGGGTCGAGATATGGCTACACCTTC.

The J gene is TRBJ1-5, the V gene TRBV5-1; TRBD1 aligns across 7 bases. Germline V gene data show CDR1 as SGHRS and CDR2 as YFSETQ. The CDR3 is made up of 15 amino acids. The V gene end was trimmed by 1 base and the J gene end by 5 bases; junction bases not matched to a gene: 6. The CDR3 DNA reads TGCGCCAGCAGCTTGTTAGGGGGCGAAGATCAGCCCCAGCATTTT. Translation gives CASSLLGGEDQPQHF. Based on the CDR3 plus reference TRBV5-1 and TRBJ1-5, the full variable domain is KAGVTQTPRYLIKTRGQQVTLSCSPISGHRSVSWYQQTPGQGLQFLFEYFSETQRNKGNFPGRFSGRQFSNSRSEMNVSTLELGDSALYLCASSLLGGEDQPQHFGDGTRLSIL.